This T cell receptor beta chain was recorded in a study of human T cells and chemical hapten exposure. MiXCR, run by TCRdb on the RACE reads, gives a single entry per CDR3 protein. The table has about 120,000 distinct CDR3 sequences, less than 15% seen once. Germline CDR1 is SGHKS and CDR2 is YYEKEE (reference sequence). There are 16 residues in the CDR3. V shed 4 bases and J 2 bases; nucleotides not matched to a gene: 7. Time point here: pre-sensitization, week 0. Treatment given: therapeutic diphenylcyclopropenone sensitization with weekly scalp DPC. The TCR comes from a woman aged 18-30 years with alopecia areata. Some clones in this sample may be carry-over from other donors' samples. The V and J genes are TRBV5-5 and TRBJ2-3; 10 bases are a match to TRBD2. Specimen: whole blood, collected in connection with sensitization to the hapten diphenylcyclopropenone (DPC). CDR3: CASSIASGGATDTQYF. The CDR3 bases are TGTGCCAGCAGCATTGCAAGCGGGGGGGCCACAGATACGCAGTATTTT.